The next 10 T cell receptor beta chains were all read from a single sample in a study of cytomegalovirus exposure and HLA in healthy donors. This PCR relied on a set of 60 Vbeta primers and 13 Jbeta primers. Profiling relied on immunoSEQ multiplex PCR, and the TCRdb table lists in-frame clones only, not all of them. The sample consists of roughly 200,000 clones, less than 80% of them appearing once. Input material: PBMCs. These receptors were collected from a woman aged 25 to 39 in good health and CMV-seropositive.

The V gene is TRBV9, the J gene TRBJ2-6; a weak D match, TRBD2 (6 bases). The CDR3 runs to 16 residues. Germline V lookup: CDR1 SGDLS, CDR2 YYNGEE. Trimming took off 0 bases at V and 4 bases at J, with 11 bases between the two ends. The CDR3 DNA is TGTGCCAGCAGCGTAGGCGGGGAAGCCGGGGCCAACGTCCTGACTTTC. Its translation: CASSVGGEAGANVLTF.

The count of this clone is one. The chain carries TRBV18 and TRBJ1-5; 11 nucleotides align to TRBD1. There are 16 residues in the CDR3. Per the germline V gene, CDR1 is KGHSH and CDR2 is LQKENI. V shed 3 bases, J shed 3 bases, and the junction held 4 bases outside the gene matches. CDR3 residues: CASSPGQGGNNQPQHF. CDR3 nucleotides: TGTGCCAGCTCACCGGGACAGGGGGGGAACAATCAGCCCCAGCATTTT.

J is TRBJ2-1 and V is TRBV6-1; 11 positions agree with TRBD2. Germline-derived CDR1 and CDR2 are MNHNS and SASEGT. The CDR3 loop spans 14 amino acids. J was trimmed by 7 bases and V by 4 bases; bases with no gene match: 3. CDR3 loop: CASSVAGGPNEQFF. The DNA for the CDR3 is TGTGCCAGCAGTGTAGCGGGAGGGCCAAATGAGCAGTTCTTC.

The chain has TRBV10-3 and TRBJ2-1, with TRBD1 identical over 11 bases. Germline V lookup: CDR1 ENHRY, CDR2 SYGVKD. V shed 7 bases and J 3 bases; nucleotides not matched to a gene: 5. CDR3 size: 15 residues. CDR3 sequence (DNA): TGTGCCATCACCACCGGGACAGGGGGCTACAATGAGCAGTTCTTC. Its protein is CAITTGTGGYNEQFF.

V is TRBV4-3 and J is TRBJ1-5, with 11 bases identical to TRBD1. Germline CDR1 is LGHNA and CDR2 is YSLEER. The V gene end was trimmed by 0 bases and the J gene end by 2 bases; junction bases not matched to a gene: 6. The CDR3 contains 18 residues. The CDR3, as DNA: TGCGCCAGCAGCCAAGACTTGGACAGGGGGCTCGGCAATCAGCCCCAGCATTTT. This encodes CASSQDLDRGLGNQPQHF.

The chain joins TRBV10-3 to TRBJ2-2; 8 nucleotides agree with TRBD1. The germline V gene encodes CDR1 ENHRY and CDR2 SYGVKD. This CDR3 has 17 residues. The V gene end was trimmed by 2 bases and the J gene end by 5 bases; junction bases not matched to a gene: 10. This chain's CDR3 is CAISEVSGTGETGELFF. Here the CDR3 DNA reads TGTGCCATCAGTGAGGTATCCGGGACAGGAGAAACCGGGGAGCTGTTTTTT.

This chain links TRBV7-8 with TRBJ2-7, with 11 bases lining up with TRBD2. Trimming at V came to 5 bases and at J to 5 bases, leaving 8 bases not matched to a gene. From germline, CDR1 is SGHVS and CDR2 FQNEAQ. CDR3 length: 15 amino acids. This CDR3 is CASSPRLAGNDEQYF. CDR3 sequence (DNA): TGTGCCAGCAGCCCGCGACTAGCGGGAAACGACGAGCAGTACTTC.

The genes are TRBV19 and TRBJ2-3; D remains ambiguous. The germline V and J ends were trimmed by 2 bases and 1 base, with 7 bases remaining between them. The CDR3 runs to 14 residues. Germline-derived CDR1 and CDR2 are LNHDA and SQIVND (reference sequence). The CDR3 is CASSIRRGTDTQYF. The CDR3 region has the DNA TGTGCCAGTAGTATAAGAAGAGGCACAGATACGCAGTATTTT. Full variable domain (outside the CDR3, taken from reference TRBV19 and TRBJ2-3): DGGITQSPKYLFRKEGQNVTLSCEQNLNHDAMYWYRQDPGQGLRLIYYSQIVNDFQKGDIAEGYSVSREKKESFPLTVTSAQKNPTAFYLCASSIRRGTDTQYFGPGTRLTVL.

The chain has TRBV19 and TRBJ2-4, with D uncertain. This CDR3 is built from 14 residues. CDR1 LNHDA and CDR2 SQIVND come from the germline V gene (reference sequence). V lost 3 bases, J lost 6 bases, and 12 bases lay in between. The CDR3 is CASSMPGLVNIQYF. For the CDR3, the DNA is TGTGCCAGTAGTATGCCCGGGTTGGTAAACATTCAGTACTTC. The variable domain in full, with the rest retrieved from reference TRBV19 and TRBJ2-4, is DGGITQSPKYLFRKEGQNVTLSCEQNLNHDAMYWYRQDPGQGLRLIYYSQIVNDFQKGDIAEGYSVSREKKESFPLTVTSAQKNPTAFYLCASSMPGLVNIQYFGAGTRLSVL.

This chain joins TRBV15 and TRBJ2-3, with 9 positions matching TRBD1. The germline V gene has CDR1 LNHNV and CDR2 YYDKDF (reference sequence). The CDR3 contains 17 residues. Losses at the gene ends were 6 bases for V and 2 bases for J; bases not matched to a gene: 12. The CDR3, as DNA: TGTGCCACCAGTTTCGGGACAGGGTCATCTCCCACAGATACGCAGTATTTT. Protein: CATSFGTGSSPTDTQYF.